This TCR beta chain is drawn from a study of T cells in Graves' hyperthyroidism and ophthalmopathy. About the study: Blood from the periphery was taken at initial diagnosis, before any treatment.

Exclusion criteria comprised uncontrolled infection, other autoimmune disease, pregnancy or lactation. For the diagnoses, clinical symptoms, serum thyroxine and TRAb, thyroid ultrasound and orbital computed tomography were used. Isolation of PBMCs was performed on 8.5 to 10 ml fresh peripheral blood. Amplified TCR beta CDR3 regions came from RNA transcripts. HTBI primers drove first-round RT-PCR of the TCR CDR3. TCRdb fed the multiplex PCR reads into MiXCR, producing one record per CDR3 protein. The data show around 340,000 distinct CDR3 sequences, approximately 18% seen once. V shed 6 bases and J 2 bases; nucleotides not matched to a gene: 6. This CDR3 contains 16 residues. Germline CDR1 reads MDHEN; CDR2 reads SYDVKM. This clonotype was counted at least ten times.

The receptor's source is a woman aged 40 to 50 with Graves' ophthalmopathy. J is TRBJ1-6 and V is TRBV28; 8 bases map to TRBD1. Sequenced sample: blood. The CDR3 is CASRTTGVTYNSPLHF. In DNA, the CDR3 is TGTGCCAGCAGAACGACAGGGGTAACCTATAATTCACCCCTCCACTTT. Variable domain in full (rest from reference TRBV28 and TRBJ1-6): DVKVTQSSRYLVKRTGEKVFLECVQDMDHENMFWYRQDPGLGLRLIYFSYDVKMKEKGDIPEGYSVSREKKERFSLILESASTNQTSMYLCASRTTGVTYNSPLHFGNGTRLTVT.